The 22 T cell receptor beta chains below were found in one sample sequenced in a study of shared clonotypes between healthy human individuals. Produced via immunoSEQ multiplex PCR; TCRdb's table is partial and in-frame only. There are 450,000 to 500,000 clones in the sample; about 82% occur only once, and 10% to 15% lies in the top ten. Sequencing input: PBMCs. The receptors here all came from a woman aged 40 to 50 in good health. Some clones in this sample may be carry-over from other donors' samples.

This clone appeared once. This rearrangement joins TRBV7-9 to TRBJ2-2; D unresolved. V was shortened by 5 bases and J by 0 bases, with 4 bases between the two germline ends. Germline V CDR1 and CDR2: SEHNR, FQNEAQ (reference sequence). The CDR3 loop spans 13 amino acids. CDR3 nucleotide sequence: TGTGCCAGCAGCCCGGCGAACACCGGGGAGCTGTTTTTT. It codes for CASSPANTGELFF.

The chain recombines TRBV29-1 with TRBJ1-2; possibly TRBD1 for D (5 bases). V lost 4 bases and J lost 5, with 20 bases in between. CDR1 is SQVTM, CDR2 ANQGSEA, per germline. The CDR3 has 15 residues. CDR3 in DNA: TGCAGCGTTGCCGCTGCGGGACGGGGACGTTATGGCTACACCTTC. This encodes CSVAAAGRGRYGYTF.

The rearrangement links TRBV30 to TRBJ1-6; the D gene is possibly TRBD1 (5 bases). This CDR3 contains 13 residues. Trimming removed 0 bases from V and 9 bases from J, with 9 bases in between. Germline-derived CDR1 and CDR2 are GTSNPN and SVGIG (reference sequence). The CDR3 loop reads CAWSVGAGSPLHF. CDR3 bases: TGTGCCTGGAGTGTCGGGGCGGGTTCACCCCTCCACTTT.

The chain uses TRBV6-1 and TRBJ1-4; the D is unclear. Trimming pared 7 bases from V and 7 bases from J, leaving 16 bases between. The CDR3 length is 14 residues. The V gene's germline CDR1 is MNHNS and CDR2 SASEGT. The CDR3 bases are TGTGCCAGCACGACCCCAGAAGCTGGTGAAAAACTGTTTTTT. Residues: CASTTPEAGEKLFF.

This clone was seen once. This may be a read error: a much more frequent sequence differs by one nucleotide. Other DNA sequences in the same sample also yield this CDR3. The V and J genes are TRBV15 and TRBJ2-5; 10 bases are a match to TRBD2. Germline-derived CDR1 and CDR2 are LNHNV and YYDKDF (reference sequence). The CDR3 is made up of 17 amino acids. V shed 3 bases, J shed 5 bases, and the junction held 12 bases outside the gene matches. CDR3 amino acids: CATSRPRFLAGVETQYF. The CDR3 nucleotides read TGTGCCACCAGCAGGCCCCGGTTTCTAGCGGGAGTTGAGACCCAGTACTTC.

The chain combines TRBV6-5 with TRBJ2-2; no definite D call. This CDR3 region has 14 residues. Germline V gene lookup returns CDR1 MNHEY and CDR2 SVGAGI. With 7 bases removed from V and 3 bases from J, the gap between germline ends came to 12 bases. CDR3 loop: CASTMGFYTGELFF. In nucleotides, the CDR3 is TGTGCCAGCACCATGGGCTTTTACACCGGGGAGCTGTTTTTT.

J is TRBJ2-3 and V is TRBV4-2, with no clear D. CDR3 length: 14 residues. V dropped 6 bases and J dropped 3 bases, with 13 bases sitting between them. Germline CDR1 LGHNA, CDR2 YNFKEQ. The CDR3 spells CASSPRRLTDTQYF. For the CDR3, the DNA is TGTGCCAGCAGTCCCCGCCGCTTGACAGATACGCAGTATTTT.

In its sample, this clone was seen a few times. J is TRBJ2-3 and V is TRBV4-3, with a tentative D call TRBD1 (6 bases). Germline-derived CDR1 and CDR2 are LGHNA and YSLEER. The CDR3 is 15 amino acids. Trimming stripped 3 bases from V and 6 bases from J, with 16 bases between. The CDR3 sequence: CASSQVPGAVDTQYF. The CDR3 nucleotides are TGCGCCAGCAGCCAGGTACCAGGGGCGGTGGATACGCAGTATTTT.

The chain has TRBV28 and TRBJ1-4, with D maybe TRBD1 (6 bases). Trimming removed 6 bases from V and 0 bases from J, with 11 bases in between. Germline V lookup: CDR1 MDHEN, CDR2 SYDVKM. The CDR3 covers 15 residues. In DNA, the CDR3 is TGTGCCAGCAGCACCCAGGGGCCAACTAATGAAAAACTGTTTTTT. This sequence encodes CASSTQGPTNEKLFF. The full variable domain, its missing parts supplied by reference TRBV28 and TRBJ1-4, is DVKVTQSSRYLVKRTGEKVFLECVQDMDHENMFWYRQDPGLGLRLIYFSYDVKMKEKGDIPEGYSVSREKKERFSLILESASTNQTSMYLCASSTQGPTNEKLFFGSGTQLSVL.

The chain joins TRBV25-1 to TRBJ1-3; 8 bases map to TRBD1. The last part of the DNA fits TRBJ2-2 better; the J call may be wrong. The CDR3 runs to 15 residues. Germline lookup yields CDR1 MGHDK and CDR2 SYGVNS. CDR3 region: CASSELDRDTGELFF. The CDR3 DNA sequence: TGTGCCAGCAGTGAACTGGACAGGGACACCGGGGAGCTGTTTTTT.

This rearrangement joins TRBV9 to TRBJ1-4, with 7 nucleotides matching TRBD1. Germline V gene lookup returns CDR1 SGDLS and CDR2 YYNGEE. The V gene end was trimmed by 4 bases and the J gene end by 8 bases; junction bases not matched to a gene: 11. The CDR3 spans 15 residues. CDR3 loop: CASSKQGIRGEKLFF. The CDR3 DNA follows: TGTGCCAGCAGCAAACAGGGGATTAGAGGAGAAAAACTGTTTTTT. Full variable domain (missing parts from reference TRBV9 and TRBJ1-4): DSGVTQTPKHLITATGQRVTLRCSPRSGDLSVYWYQQSLDQGLQFLIQYYNGEERAKGNILERFSAQQFPDLHSELNLSSLELGDSALYFCASSKQGIRGEKLFFGSGTQLSVL.

V usage is TRBV6-8 and J usage is TRBJ2-2, with D maybe TRBD2 (6 bases). Germline loops: CDR1 MNHGY, CDR2 SAAAGT. Trimming took 11 bases from V and 7 from J, leaving 11 bases between them. This CDR3 contains 11 residues. The CDR3 coding sequence is TGTGCCCGCTTTAGCGGCGGGGAGCTGTTTTTT. Its translation: CARFSGGELFF.

V and J are TRBV28 and TRBJ1-5; D remains unclear. V was pared by 3 bases and J by 0 bases, with 6 bases between. Looked up from germline, CDR1 is MDHEN and CDR2 is SYDVKM. This CDR3 has 14 residues. The CDR3 loop reads CASSFSVSNQPQHF. DNA for the CDR3: TGTGCCAGCAGTTTCTCGGTTAGCAATCAGCCCCAGCATTTT.

CDR3 loop: CSVAHGGVSYNEQFF. CDR3 sequence (DNA): TGCAGCGTTGCCCATGGGGGGGTCTCCTACAATGAGCAGTTCTTC. The chain has TRBV29-1 and TRBJ2-1; 7 bases line up with TRBD2. V gave up 4 bases and J gave up 0 bases; unmatched junction bases: 6. Germline V gene data show CDR1 as SQVTM and CDR2 as ANQGSEA. There are 15 residues in the CDR3.

The CDR3 region is CASSLGGSWDEQYF. The CDR3 DNA reads TGTGCCAGTAGCCTAGGGGGTTCCTGGGACGAGCAGTACTTC. The J gene is TRBJ2-7, the V gene TRBV19; tentative D call: TRBD1 (6 bases). Per germline, CDR1 LNHDA and CDR2 SQIVND (reference sequence). V was clipped by 6 bases and J by 5 bases, with 17 bases between them. The CDR3 contains 14 residues.

The CDR3 region has the DNA TGTGCCAGCAGCTTAAAAGGAGACAGGGTTGGTGAGCAGTTCTTC. This gives the protein CASSLKGDRVGEQFF. V and J are TRBV7-2 and TRBJ2-1; TRBD1 matches 7 bases. V lost 2 bases to trimming and J lost 9 bases; unmatched junction nucleotides: 10. The CDR3 has 15 amino acids. The germline V gene encodes CDR1 SGHTA and CDR2 FQGNSA.

The chain uses TRBV27 and TRBJ2-4; 7 bases are shared with TRBD1. This CDR3 region has 16 residues. Germline V gene lookup returns CDR1 MNHEY and CDR2 SMNVEV (reference sequence). The V and J ends lost 1 base and 6 bases, in that order; junction bases with no gene match: 9. The CDR3 reads CASSLYGQARANIQYF. Here the CDR3 DNA reads TGTGCCAGCAGTTTATACGGACAGGCACGGGCAAACATTCAGTACTTC.

V and J are TRBV9 and TRBJ1-3, with 7 positions matching TRBD1. Trimming removed 4 bases from V and 0 bases from J; junction bases left unmatched: 16. The germline gives CDR1 SGDLS, CDR2 YYNGEE. The length of the CDR3 is 19 residues. The CDR3 reads CASSTLPPGGQSSGNTIYF. CDR3 nucleotide sequence: TGTGCCAGCAGCACCCTGCCCCCAGGGGGGCAGAGCTCTGGAAACACCATATATTTT.

This chain links TRBV28 with TRBJ2-1; 7 nucleotides agree with TRBD2. This CDR3 contains 16 residues. The germline V gene encodes CDR1 MDHEN and CDR2 SYDVKM. The J segment lost 0 bases and the V segment lost 1 base, leaving 3 bases of the junction unmatched. The CDR3 DNA is TGTGCCAGCAGTTTATCCGGGACTACCTCCTACAATGAGCAGTTCTTC. Its translation is CASSLSGTTSYNEQFF.

The chain employs TRBV28 and TRBJ1-4; D remains unclear. The V and J ends lost 8 bases and 0 bases respectively, with 10 bases between them. CDR3 length equals 14 residues. Germline V lookup: CDR1 MDHEN, CDR2 SYDVKM. CDR3 in DNA: TGTGCCAGCGCCGTGGATTCAACTAATGAAAAACTGTTTTTT. This codes for CASAVDSTNEKLFF.

The chain is built from TRBV7-9 and TRBJ2-7; weak D call: TRBD2 (5 bases). The CDR3 is made up of 13 amino acids. Germline CDR1 reads SEHNR; CDR2 reads FQNEAQ (reference sequence). Trimming cost V 5 bases and J 3 bases, with 11 bases left between them. The CDR3 DNA sequence: TGTGCCAGCAGCCTCGAGGGTTTCTACGAGCAGTACTTC. Its translation is CASSLEGFYEQYF.

With respect to this clone: One end of the junction varies from germline; a read error may be responsible. Other nucleotide sequences in the sample specify the same CDR3. The chain links TRBV29-1 to TRBJ2-5; 8 nucleotides agree with TRBD2. CDR3 length: 14 residues. Germline CDR1 reads SQVTM; CDR2 reads ANQGSEA. The CDR3 DNA follows: TGCAGCCATCCCGGGGGATCGGGAGGGGAGACCCAATACTTC. It specifies CSHPGGSGGETQYF. Full variable domain (outside the CDR3, taken from reference TRBV29-1 and TRBJ2-5): SAVISQKPSRDICQRGTSLTIQCQVDSQVTMMFWYRQQPGQSLTLIATANQGSEATYESGFVIDKFPISRPNLTFSTLTVSNMSPEDSSIYLCSHPGGSGGETQYFGPGTRLLVL.